Below, 13 T cell receptor beta chains from the same sample are listed, as sequenced in a study of early T cells in non-severe SARS-CoV-2 infection. TCRdb recomputed calls from the 5' RACE reads with MiXCR, one row per CDR3 protein. Found here are roughly 83,000 distinct CDR3 sequences, more than 10% of them singletons; the top ten hold 4% to 4.5%. The material sequenced was whole blood, taken at baseline. The receptors were gathered from an adult who was a healthcare worker with PCR-confirmed SARS-CoV-2 infection or an uninfected control (not recorded which).

The sample holds many counts of this clonotype. The CDR3 sequence: CASSPDPRTSPLHF. CDR3 sequence (DNA): TGCGCCAGCAGCCCGGACCCGAGGACTTCACCCCTCCACTTT. V is TRBV5-1 and J is TRBJ1-6, with D unresolved. Germline V gene lookup returns CDR1 SGHRS and CDR2 YFSETQ. The CDR3 has 14 residues. Trimming stripped 4 bases from V and 9 bases from J, with 14 bases between.

The genes are TRBV12-3 or TRBV12-4 and TRBJ2-7; D might be TRBD1 or TRBD2, each matching 5 bases. This CDR3 is 12 amino acids long. V lost 6 bases and J lost 10, with 16 bases in between. The CDR3 loop is CASRNPGPTQYF. CDR3 DNA sequence: TGTGCCAGCAGGAATCCGGGACCCACTCAGTACTTC.

This clonotype was seen more than once but under ten times. The CDR3: CASSSSRGEAFF. As DNA, the CDR3 is TGTGCCAGCAGCTCATCTCGTGGGGAAGCTTTCTTT. V is TRBV27 and J is TRBJ1-1, with no clear D. The length of the CDR3 is 12 residues. Trimming left V 6 bases short and J 8 bases short, with 13 bases between. CDR1 and CDR2 from the germline V gene are MNHEY and SMNVEV (reference sequence).

In nucleotides, the CDR3 is TGTGCCAGCAATGACAACAACTCTGGAAACACCATATATTTT. The encoded protein is CASNDNNSGNTIYF. The chain has TRBV12-3 or TRBV12-4 and TRBJ1-3; no clear D. The CDR3 has 14 residues. V lost 7 bases and J 0 bases, leaving 10 bases between the germline ends.

This clonotype was recorded at least ten times. V gene TRBV18 combines with J gene TRBJ1-1, with D maybe TRBD1 (5 bases). The CDR3 loop spans 14 amino acids. Germline lookup yields CDR1 KGHSH and CDR2 LQKENI. The V and J ends lost 2 bases and 2 bases respectively, with 9 bases between them. The CDR3 loop reads CASSPSTVNTEAFF. The CDR3 DNA reads as TGTGCCAGCTCACCATCGACAGTTAACACTGAAGCTTTCTTT.

This clonotype turned up a few times. The V call is TRBV18, the J call TRBJ1-5; D not resolved. From germline, CDR1 is KGHSH and CDR2 LQKENI. The CDR3 sequence is 13 residues long. With 3 bases removed from V and 5 bases from J, the gap between germline ends came to 8 bases. CDR3 loop: CASSPLADQPQHF. The CDR3 nucleotides are TGTGCCAGCTCACCTTTAGCCGATCAGCCCCAGCATTTT.

This clonotype was found many times. This sequence joins TRBV29-1 and TRBJ1-1, with D unclear. This CDR3 is 12 amino acids long. Germline V gives CDR1 SQVTM, CDR2 ANQGSEA. V was clipped by 6 bases and J by 2 bases, with 10 bases between them. This CDR3 reads CSVSRGNTEAFF. The CDR3 nucleotides are TGCAGCGTAAGCCGGGGAAACACTGAAGCTTTCTTT.

The J gene is TRBJ2-7, the V gene TRBV9, with 7 bases fitting TRBD1. Trimming cost V 4 bases and J 4 bases; bases outside gene matches: 11. CDR3 size: 15 residues. CDR1 and CDR2 from the germline V gene are SGDLS and YYNGEE. The CDR3 is CASSSYDRVNYEQYF. CDR3 DNA: TGTGCCAGCAGCTCCTATGACAGGGTTAATTACGAGCAGTACTTC.

The chain uses TRBV7-9 and TRBJ2-2; D is possibly TRBD1 (6 bases). V was pared by 7 bases and J by 0 bases, with 15 bases between. The CDR3 is 16 residues long. Per the germline V gene, CDR1 is SEHNR and CDR2 is FQNEAQ (reference sequence). For the CDR3, the DNA is TGTGCCAGCATCCTAGGGGGACGAACGAACACCGGGGAGCTGTTTTTT. Protein sequence: CASILGGRTNTGELFF.

The chain combines TRBV11-3 with TRBJ2-7; 13 bases match TRBD2. From germline, CDR1 is SGHNT and CDR2 YENEEA. The ends lost 5 bases at V and 5 bases at J; junction bases unmatched: 6. This CDR3 spans 15 amino acids. The DNA for the CDR3 is TGTGCCAGCAGCGCGACTAGCGGGAGGATCCACGAGCAGTACTTC. Protein sequence: CASSATSGRIHEQYF. Based on the CDR3 plus reference TRBV11-3 and TRBJ2-7, the full variable domain is EAGVVQSPRYKIIEKKQPVAFWCNPISGHNTLYWYLQNLGQGPELLIRYENEEAVDDSQLPKDRFSAERLKGVDSTLKIQPAELGDSAVYLCASSATSGRIHEQYFGPGTRLTVT.

The chain is built from TRBV30 and TRBJ1-2; no definite D call. Trimming cost V 2 bases and J 7 bases, with 11 bases left between them. The length of the CDR3 is 12 residues. Per the germline V gene, CDR1 is GTSNPN and CDR2 is SVGIG (reference sequence). This CDR3 reads CAWSPPHGGYTF. As DNA, the CDR3 is TGTGCCTGGAGTCCCCCACATGGTGGCTACACCTTC.

V gene TRBV6-5 combines with J gene TRBJ1-1; 9 bases are a match to TRBD1. Trimming removed 6 bases from V and 1 base from J; junction bases left unmatched: 3. The CDR3 is 14 residues long. The germline V gene encodes CDR1 MNHEY and CDR2 SVGAGI. This chain's CDR3 is CASRGTGTNTEAFF. CDR3 coding DNA: TGTGCCAGCAGGGGGACAGGGACGAACACTGAAGCTTTCTTT.

V usage is TRBV29-1 and J usage is TRBJ2-7; D is ambiguous. The V gene lost 6 bases and the J gene lost 2 bases, with 17 bases spanning the gap. CDR3 length: 14 residues. CDR1 is SQVTM, CDR2 ANQGSEA, per germline. CDR3 protein: CSVNLIGRTYEQYF. In nucleotides, the CDR3 is TGCAGCGTAAACCTGATAGGACGGACCTACGAGCAGTACTTC.